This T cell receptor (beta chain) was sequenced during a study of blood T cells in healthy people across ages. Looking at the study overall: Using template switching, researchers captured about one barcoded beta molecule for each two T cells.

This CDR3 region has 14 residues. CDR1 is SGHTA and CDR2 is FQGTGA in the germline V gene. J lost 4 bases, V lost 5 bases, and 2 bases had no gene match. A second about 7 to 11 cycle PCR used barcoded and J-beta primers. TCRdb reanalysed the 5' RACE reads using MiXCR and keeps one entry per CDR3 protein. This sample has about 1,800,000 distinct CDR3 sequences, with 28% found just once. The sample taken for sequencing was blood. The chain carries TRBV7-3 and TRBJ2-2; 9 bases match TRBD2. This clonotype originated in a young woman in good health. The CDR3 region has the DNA TGTGCCAGCAGCGAACTAGCGGGCACCGGGGAGCTGTTTTTT. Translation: CASSELAGTGELFF.